This TCR beta chain was identified in a study of OX40 agonist ivuxolimab in advanced cancers. Study in general: Hepatocellular carcinoma, melanoma, renal cell or head and neck cancer was diagnosed in the dose-escalation patients. Prior anti-PD-1, anti-PD-L1 or anti-CTLA-4 therapy was allowed; roughly 40% had some.

V trimming: 5 bases; J trimming: 5 bases; junction bases outside the gene matches: 9. The germline gives CDR1 MNHNY, CDR2 SVGAGI (reference sequence). This CDR3 is built from 15 residues. Sequencing used immunoSEQ multiplex PCR; TCRdb keeps in-frame clones, though not all of them. This table has some 130,000 clones, more than 85% appearing once. The receptor's source is an adult with an advanced solid tumor such as melanoma, head and neck, liver or kidney cancer. The chain links TRBV6-6 to TRBJ1-3; 7 bases match TRBD1. The material sequenced was CD4+ or CD8+ T cells sorted from blood, taken in a trial of the OX40 agonist ivuxolimab. As DNA, the CDR3 is TGTGCCAGCAGTAGAACCCGGGACAGCCGAAACACCATATATTTT. It is translated as CASSRTRDSRNTIYF.